This T cell receptor beta chain was profiled in a study of T cell repertoires in cytomegalovirus infection. Study summary: Peptides in the study included HLA-C-restricted and HLA-B-restricted CMV epitopes. Study results and limitations: Totalled public TCR beta family frequency picked out people who carried CMV plus the relevant HLA.

MiXCR, run by TCRdb on the reads, gives a single entry per CDR3 protein. The table includes 900,000 to 950,000 distinct CDR3 sequences, more than 25% detected once. With respect to this clonotype: The antigen is not known.

The CDR3 contains 19 residues. The V and J ends lost 4 bases and 0 bases respectively, with 22 bases between them. Germline V gives CDR1 LNHDA, CDR2 SQIVND (reference sequence). This chain links TRBV19 with TRBJ2-1; no clear D. The sequence derives from a human donor in good health (CMV status not recorded). Some clones in this sample may be carry-over from other donors' samples. The sequenced sample was cultured CD8+ T cells from PBMCs, obtained from culture after CMV antigen stimulation. The CDR3 sequence: CASSKDRTLRRLSYNEQFF. The CDR3 DNA follows: TGTGCCAGTAGTAAGGATCGTACCCTCAGGAGACTCTCCTACAATGAGCAGTTCTTC.